These 19 T cell receptor beta chains were sequenced from one sample in a study of T cell repertoires in cytomegalovirus infection. TCRdb fed the reads into MiXCR, producing one record per CDR3 protein. The table lists some 700,000 distinct CDR3 sequences, about 40% of them singletons. The source material was PBMCs. The receptors stem from a human donor in good health (CMV status not recorded). Some clones in this sample may be carry-over from other donors' samples.

The table lists this clonotype with many counts. The V and J genes are TRBV28 and TRBJ2-7; a possible D gene is TRBD1 (5 bases). Germline V gives CDR1 MDHEN, CDR2 SYDVKM. This CDR3 has 15 residues. V was pared by 2 bases and J by 3 bases, with 14 bases between. CDR3 in amino acids: CASSLPSVGVYEQYF. The CDR3 DNA reads as TGTGCCAGCAGTTTACCATCAGTAGGGGTCTACGAGCAGTACTTC.

The rearrangement joins TRBV27 to TRBJ1-2, with a weak D call TRBD1 (5 bases). Trimming stripped 5 bases from V and 8 bases from J, with 18 bases between. Germline V gene lookup returns CDR1 MNHEY and CDR2 SMNVEV (reference sequence). This CDR3 is 14 amino acids long. CDR3 sequence reads: CASSPREMRGGYTF. In nucleotides, the CDR3 is TGTGCCAGCAGTCCCAGGGAGATGAGAGGCGGCTACACCTTC.

This clonotype was observed once. V usage is TRBV28 and J usage is TRBJ2-2; no clear D gene. Germline V lookup: CDR1 MDHEN, CDR2 SYDVKM. This CDR3 has 16 amino acids. Trimming cost V 7 bases and J 3 bases, with 18 bases left between them. CDR3 coding DNA: TGTGCCAGCACCCCTCGACGGGCTTCTTACACCGGGGAGCTGTTTTTT. Its protein product is CASTPRRASYTGELFF. The full variable domain, with the rest looked up from reference TRBV28 and TRBJ2-2, is DVKVTQSSRYLVKRTGEKVFLECVQDMDHENMFWYRQDPGLGLRLIYFSYDVKMKEKGDIPEGYSVSREKKERFSLILESASTNQTSMYLCASTPRRASYTGELFFGEGSRLTVL.

This clonotype was detected a few times. The chain uses TRBV4-1 and TRBJ2-5, with D maybe TRBD1 (6 bases). Deletions cut 3 bases from V and 3 bases from J, with 20 bases between. The CDR3 totals 17 residues. Germline CDR1 MGHRA, CDR2 YSYEKL. The CDR3 DNA sequence: TGCGCCAGCAGCCACCATCCTGCGGACAGCGACGAAGAGACCCAGTACTTC. Translation: CASSHHPADSDEETQYF.

This clonotype has only a few counts. The V call is TRBV12-3 or TRBV12-4, the J call TRBJ2-1, with D possibly TRBD1 on 6 matching bases. V lost 3 bases and J 2 bases, leaving 14 bases between the germline ends. This CDR3 spans 16 amino acids. The CDR3 DNA reads as TGTGCCAGCAGTTTGGGGGTGAACAGGGCCTACAATGAGCAGTTCTTC. Translating gives CASSLGVNRAYNEQFF.

The J gene is TRBJ1-1, the V gene TRBV9; D gene ambiguous. Germline V gene sequence: CDR1 SGDLS, CDR2 YYNGEE. This CDR3 spans 13 amino acids. Trimming stripped 4 bases from V and 11 bases from J, with 18 bases between. CDR3: CASSSPPHSEAFF. The DNA for the CDR3 is TGTGCCAGCAGCTCTCCCCCACACTCCGAGGCTTTCTTT.

This clonotype was picked up many times. Here the CDR3 DNA reads TGTGCCAGCAGCTTAGTCCCAGCGGGAGCGTCAGATACGCAGTATTTT. It codes for CASSLVPAGASDTQYF. J is TRBJ2-3 and V is TRBV7-2; 8 bases match TRBD2. The J segment lost 4 bases and the V segment lost 1 base, leaving 7 bases of the junction unmatched. Per germline, CDR1 SGHTA and CDR2 FQGNSA. The CDR3 consists of 16 residues.

This clonotype was counted only a few times. The chain is built from TRBV6-6 and TRBJ2-1, with D possibly matching TRBD2 (5 bases). This CDR3 comprises 15 residues. CDR1 and CDR2 from the germline V gene are MNHNY and SVGAGI (reference sequence). V lost 0 bases and J 6 bases, leaving 12 bases between the germline ends. CDR3 protein: CASSYSPQRSNEQFF. Written as DNA, the CDR3 is TGTGCCAGCAGTTACTCCCCCCAGCGGAGCAATGAGCAGTTCTTC.

This clonotype has only a few counts. The rearrangement uses TRBV6-1 and TRBJ1-2, with 7 bases fitting TRBD1. CDR1 is MNHNS, CDR2 SASEGT, per germline. The ends lost 9 bases at V and 6 bases at J; junction bases unmatched: 16. This CDR3 is built from 15 residues. The CDR3 DNA is TGTGCCAGTGAACCAACAGGGGCGCGAGTAAATGGCTACACCTTC. Protein: CASEPTGARVNGYTF.

The rearrangement links TRBV5-4 to TRBJ1-1; no clear D gene. The CDR3 is 17 amino acids. V lost 4 bases to trimming and J lost 1 base, with 20 bases between them. The V gene's germline CDR1 is SGHNT and CDR2 YYREEE (reference sequence). CDR3 protein: CASSQERADIQNTEAFF. The DNA for the CDR3 is TGTGCCAGCAGCCAGGAAAGGGCAGATATTCAGAACACTGAAGCTTTCTTT.

With regard to this clonotype: A read error may account for a junction end that differs from germline. The V and J genes are TRBV20-1 and TRBJ2-3; possibly TRBD2 for D (5 bases). CDR1 and CDR2 (germline): DFQATT, SNEGSKA (reference sequence). CDR3 length: 17 residues. In DNA form, the CDR3 reads TGCAGTGCTATCAATCGGGAACAGCATATCACCGGCGATACGCAGGATTTT. It encodes CSAINREQHITGDTQDF.

This clonotype was recorded many times. V and J are TRBV19 and TRBJ1-5; D remains ambiguous. This CDR3 region has 12 residues. Germline values: CDR1 LNHDA, CDR2 SQIVND (reference sequence). V lost 4 bases and J lost 4, with 5 bases in between. CDR3 nucleotide sequence: TGTGCCAGTAGTACGCGGAATCAGCCCCAGCATTTT. Translating gives CASSTRNQPQHF. Based on the CDR3 plus reference TRBV19 and TRBJ1-5, the full variable domain is DGGITQSPKYLFRKEGQNVTLSCEQNLNHDAMYWYRQDPGQGLRLIYYSQIVNDFQKGDIAEGYSVSREKKESFPLTVTSAQKNPTAFYLCASSTRNQPQHFGDGTRLSIL.

The chain uses TRBV9 and TRBJ1-1; D unclear. Germline assignment: CDR1 SGDLS and CDR2 YYNGEE. Trimming pared 0 bases from V and 9 bases from J, leaving 18 bases between. The CDR3 contains 15 residues. CDR3 sequence reads: CASSVVRSGGKKAFF. The CDR3 DNA reads as TGTGCCAGCAGCGTAGTACGGTCAGGTGGGAAAAAAGCTTTCTTT. The variable domain in full, with the rest retrieved from reference TRBV9 and TRBJ1-1, is DSGVTQTPKHLITATGQRVTLRCSPRSGDLSVYWYQQSLDQGLQFLIQYYNGEERAKGNILERFSAQQFPDLHSELNLSSLELGDSALYFCASSVVRSGGKKAFFGQGTRLTVV.

The rearrangement uses TRBV28 and TRBJ1-1; D is unresolved. The CDR3 runs to 13 residues. Germline CDR1 is MDHEN and CDR2 is SYDVKM. The germline V and J ends were trimmed by 6 bases and 2 bases, with 10 bases remaining between them. The CDR3 bases are TGTGCCAGCAGCAAGACACCTAACACTGAAGCTTTCTTT. This translates into CASSKTPNTEAFF. The variable domain in full, with the rest retrieved from reference TRBV28 and TRBJ1-1, is DVKVTQSSRYLVKRTGEKVFLECVQDMDHENMFWYRQDPGLGLRLIYFSYDVKMKEKGDIPEGYSVSREKKERFSLILESASTNQTSMYLCASSKTPNTEAFFGQGTRLTVV.

This chain links TRBV29-1 with TRBJ2-7; 7 bases match TRBD1. V lost 6 bases, J lost 5 bases, and 16 bases stayed unmatched. The CDR3 totals 15 residues. Germline V gene data show CDR1 as SQVTM and CDR2 as ANQGSEA. CDR3 DNA sequence: TGCAGCGTAGGTGTTACAGGGGAGTCTAATGACGAGCAGTACTTC. It yields the protein CSVGVTGESNDEQYF.

V usage is TRBV30 and J usage is TRBJ1-1; D remains unclear. The CDR3 consists of 11 residues. CDR1 is GTSNPN, CDR2 SVGIG, per germline (reference sequence). Trimming took off 5 bases at V and 4 bases at J, with 8 bases between the two ends. CDR3 nucleotide sequence: TGTGCCTGGGGTCGGACCACTGAAGCTTTCTTT. This encodes CAWGRTTEAFF.

This clonotype was counted between two and nine times. The chain links TRBV19 to TRBJ2-1; 9 nucleotides match TRBD2. V lost 4 bases and J lost 5; bases outside the gene matches: 6. This CDR3 is 15 amino acids long. Looked up from germline, CDR1 is LNHDA and CDR2 is SQIVND (reference sequence). Written as DNA, the CDR3 is TGTGCCAGTAGTAGATCTAGCGGGATTAACAATGAGCAGTTCTTC. Its translation: CASSRSSGINNEQFF.

This clonotype appeared a few times. V gene TRBV19 combines with J gene TRBJ1-5; no clear D. Germline CDR1 and CDR2: LNHDA and SQIVND (reference sequence). The V and J ends lost 6 bases and 0 bases respectively, with 12 bases between them. The CDR3 length is 15 residues. The CDR3 reads CASSINGLSNQPQHF. CDR3 nucleotide sequence: TGTGCCAGTAGCATAAACGGGCTTAGCAATCAGCCCCAGCATTTT. Supplemented by reference TRBV19 and TRBJ1-5, the full variable domain reads DGGITQSPKYLFRKEGQNVTLSCEQNLNHDAMYWYRQDPGQGLRLIYYSQIVNDFQKGDIAEGYSVSREKKESFPLTVTSAQKNPTAFYLCASSINGLSNQPQHFGDGTRLSIL.

This clonotype was seen a few times. The rearrangement joins TRBV6-5 to TRBJ1-2, with TRBD1 matching over 10 bases. From germline, CDR1 is MNHEY and CDR2 SVGAGI. V lost 5 bases to trimming and J lost 2 bases; unmatched junction nucleotides: 2. The CDR3 is 14 residues long. Written as DNA, the CDR3 is TGTGCCAGCAGTCGACAGGGGGCGAACTATGGCTACACCTTC. The encoded protein is CASSRQGANYGYTF.